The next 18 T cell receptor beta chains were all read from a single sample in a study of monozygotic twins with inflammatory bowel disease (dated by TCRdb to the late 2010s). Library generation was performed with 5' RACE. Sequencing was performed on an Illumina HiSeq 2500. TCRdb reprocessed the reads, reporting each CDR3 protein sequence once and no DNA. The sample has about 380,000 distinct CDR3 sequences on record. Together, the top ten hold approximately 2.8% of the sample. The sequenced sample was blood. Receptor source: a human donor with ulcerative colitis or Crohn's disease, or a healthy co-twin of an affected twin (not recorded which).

CDR3 in amino acids: CASSLDTTSTDTQYF. The rearrangement joins TRBV5-4 to TRBJ2-3. The CDR3 is 15 amino acids. The germline V gene encodes CDR1 SGHNT and CDR2 YYREEE (reference sequence).

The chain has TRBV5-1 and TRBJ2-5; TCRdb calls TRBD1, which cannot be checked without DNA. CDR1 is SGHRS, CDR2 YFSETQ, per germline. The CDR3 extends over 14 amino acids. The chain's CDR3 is CASSLAPGEETQYF. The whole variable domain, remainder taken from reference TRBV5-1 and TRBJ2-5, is KAGVTQTPRYLIKTRGQQVTLSCSPISGHRSVSWYQQTPGQGLQFLFEYFSETQRNKGNFPGRFSGRQFSNSRSEMNVSTLELGDSALYLCASSLAPGEETQYFGPGTRLLVL.

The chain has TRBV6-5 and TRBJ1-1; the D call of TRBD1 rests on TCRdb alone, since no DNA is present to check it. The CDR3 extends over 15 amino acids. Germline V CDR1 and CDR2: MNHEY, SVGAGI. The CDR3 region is CASTFSRGLNTEAFF.

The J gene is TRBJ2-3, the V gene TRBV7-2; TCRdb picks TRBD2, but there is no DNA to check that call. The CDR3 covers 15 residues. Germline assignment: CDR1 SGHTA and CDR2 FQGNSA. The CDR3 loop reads CASSLMGGGGDTQYF.

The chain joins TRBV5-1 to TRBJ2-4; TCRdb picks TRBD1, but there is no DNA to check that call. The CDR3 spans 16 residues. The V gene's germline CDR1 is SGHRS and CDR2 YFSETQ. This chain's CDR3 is CASSWRATGDGNIQYF.

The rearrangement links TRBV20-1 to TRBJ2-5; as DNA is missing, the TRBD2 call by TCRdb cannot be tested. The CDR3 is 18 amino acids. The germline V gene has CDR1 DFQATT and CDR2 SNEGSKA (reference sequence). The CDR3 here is CSARDHGSVLAGIETQYF.

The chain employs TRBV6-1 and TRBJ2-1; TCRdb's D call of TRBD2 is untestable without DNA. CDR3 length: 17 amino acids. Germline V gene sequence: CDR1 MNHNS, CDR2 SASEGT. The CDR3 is CASILTSGDHYYNEQFF.

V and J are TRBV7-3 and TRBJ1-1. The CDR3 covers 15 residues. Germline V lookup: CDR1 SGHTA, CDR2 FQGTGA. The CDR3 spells CASSLGKWVNTEAFF.

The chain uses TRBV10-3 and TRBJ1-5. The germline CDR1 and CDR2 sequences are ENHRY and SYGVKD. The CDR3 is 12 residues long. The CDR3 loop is CAISDWDQPQHF.

This chain's CDR3 is CASRGVRRGEKLFF. The V call is TRBV4-1, the J call TRBJ1-4; TCRdb returns TRBD1, unconfirmable since there is no DNA. This CDR3 is 14 amino acids long. Germline CDR1 MGHRA, CDR2 YSYEKL.

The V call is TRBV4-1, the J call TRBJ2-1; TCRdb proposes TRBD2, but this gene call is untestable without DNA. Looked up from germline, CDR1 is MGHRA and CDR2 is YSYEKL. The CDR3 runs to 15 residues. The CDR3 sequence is CASSQRTGPSNEQFF.

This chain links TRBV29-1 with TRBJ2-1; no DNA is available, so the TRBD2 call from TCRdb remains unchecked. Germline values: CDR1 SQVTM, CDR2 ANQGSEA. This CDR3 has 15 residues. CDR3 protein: CSAKGPRQLQWEQFF.

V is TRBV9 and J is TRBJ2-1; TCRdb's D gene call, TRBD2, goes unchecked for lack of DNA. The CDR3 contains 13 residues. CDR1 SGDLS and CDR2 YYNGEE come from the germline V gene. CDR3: CASGPTLRNEQFF.

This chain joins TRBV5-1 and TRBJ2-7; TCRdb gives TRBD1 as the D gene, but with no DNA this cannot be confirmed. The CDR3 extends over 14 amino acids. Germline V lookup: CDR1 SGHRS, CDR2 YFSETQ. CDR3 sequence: CASSLGGQVGEQYF.

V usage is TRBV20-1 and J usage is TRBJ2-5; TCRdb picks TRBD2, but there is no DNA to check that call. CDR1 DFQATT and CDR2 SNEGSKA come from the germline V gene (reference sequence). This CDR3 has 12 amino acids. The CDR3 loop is CSARARAVGQYF.

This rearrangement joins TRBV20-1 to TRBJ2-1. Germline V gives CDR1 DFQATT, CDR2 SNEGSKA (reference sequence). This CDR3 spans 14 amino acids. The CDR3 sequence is CSPRQSRRYNEQFF.

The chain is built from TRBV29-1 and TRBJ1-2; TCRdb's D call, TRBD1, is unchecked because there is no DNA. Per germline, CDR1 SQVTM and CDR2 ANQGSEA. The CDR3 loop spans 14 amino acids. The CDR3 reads CSVENDSTGGGYTF.

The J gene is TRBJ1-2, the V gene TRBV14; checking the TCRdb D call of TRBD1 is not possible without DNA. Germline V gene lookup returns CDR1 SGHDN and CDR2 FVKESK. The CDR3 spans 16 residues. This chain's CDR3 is CASSHRINRDDYGYTF.